These 24 T cell receptor beta chains share one sample of origin, sequenced in a study of Ad26.COV2.S vaccination and SARS-CoV-2 variants. TCRdb keeps only in-frame clones here, not all; method: immunoSEQ multiplex PCR. This table has about 350,000 clones, around 89% appearing once. Treatment here: roughly 20 received Ad26.COV2.S at low or high dose, single or two shots; 5 received placebo; per-sample allocation not given. After the first vaccine or placebo injection, samples were drawn on day 63. The sample here was peripheral blood, taken in a trial of Ad26.COV2.S vaccine versus placebo. Receptor source: a person between 18 and 65 years old who received the Ad26.COV2.S COVID-19 vaccine or a placebo.

The chain joins TRBV7-9 to TRBJ2-3, with 7 bases identical to TRBD1. CDR1 is SEHNR and CDR2 is FQNEAQ in the germline V gene (reference sequence). V was pared by 5 bases and J by 0 bases, with 5 bases of the junction left unmatched. The CDR3 is 15 amino acids. The CDR3 spells CASSPGQLSTDTQYF. The CDR3 DNA follows: TGTGCCAGCAGCCCGGGACAGCTAAGCACAGATACGCAGTATTTT.

The chain carries TRBV5-6 and TRBJ2-1; 10 bases map to TRBD1. CDR1 is SGHDT, CDR2 YYEEEE, per germline. The CDR3 covers 16 residues. V shed 0 bases, J shed 5 bases, and the junction held 5 bases outside the gene matches. The CDR3 nucleotides read TGTGCCAGCAGCTTGGGAGGGACAGGGGCGCACAATGAGCAGTTCTTC. Residues: CASSLGGTGAHNEQFF.

This clone was counted only a few times. The V gene is TRBV6-1, the J gene TRBJ1-1; no clear D gene. There are 13 residues in the CDR3. Looked up from germline, CDR1 is MNHNS and CDR2 is SASEGT. V lost 2 bases and J 3 bases, leaving 7 bases between the germline ends. Here the CDR3 reads CASSEKDYTEAFF. The CDR3 DNA sequence: TGTGCCAGCAGTGAAAAGGATTACACTGAAGCTTTCTTT.

The rearrangement joins TRBV9 to TRBJ1-5, with 7 bases aligning to TRBD1. Germline-derived CDR1 and CDR2 are SGDLS and YYNGEE. This CDR3 is built from 13 residues. V shed 4 bases and J 4 bases; nucleotides not matched to a gene: 2. Here the CDR3 DNA reads TGTGCCAGCAGCAGACAGGGTAATCAGCCCCAGCATTTT. It specifies CASSRQGNQPQHF.

The CDR3 DNA sequence: TGTGCCACCAGCACTCTAGCGGATCGGCGGTATGAGCAGTTCTTC. Translated, it gives CATSTLADRRYEQFF. The chain employs TRBV15 and TRBJ2-1; the match to TRBD2 covers 7 bases. After removal of 4 bases from V and 8 bases from J, the junction contained 11 bases not matched to a gene. From germline, CDR1 is LNHNV and CDR2 YYDKDF (reference sequence). CDR3 length equals 15 residues.

The V gene is TRBV5-6, the J gene TRBJ2-5, with unresolved D. The germline V gene has CDR1 SGHDT and CDR2 YYEEEE. V was cut by 5 bases and J by 4 bases, with 15 bases left in between. The CDR3 totals 14 residues. The CDR3 reads CASSTAGVSETQYF. The DNA of the CDR3 is TGTGCCAGCAGTACGGCCGGAGTTTCAGAGACCCAGTACTTC.

This chain links TRBV30 with TRBJ2-1, with TRBD2 matching over 7 bases. V lost 0 bases to trimming and J lost 9 bases; unmatched junction nucleotides: 8. The CDR3 consists of 14 residues. Germline V lookup: CDR1 GTSNPN, CDR2 SVGIG (reference sequence). CDR3 sequence: CAWSVGLAASEQFF. CDR3 coding DNA: TGTGCCTGGAGTGTAGGCCTAGCGGCATCTGAGCAGTTCTTC.

The chain recombines TRBV5-8 with TRBJ1-2; D perhaps matches TRBD1 (5 bases). Per germline, CDR1 SGHTS and CDR2 YDEGEE. The CDR3 runs 14 residues. V was shortened by 4 bases and J by 5 bases, with 15 bases between the two germline ends. The CDR3 nucleotides are TGTGCCAGCAGCCGGCCGATGGGGGATTATGGCTACACCTTC. Protein product: CASSRPMGDYGYTF.

The V call is TRBV2, the J call TRBJ2-5; 8 bases line up with TRBD1. CDR1 is SNHLY, CDR2 FYNNEI, per germline. V lost 7 bases to trimming and J lost 5 bases; unmatched junction nucleotides: 9. CDR3 length: 14 amino acids. The CDR3 DNA sequence: TGTGCCAGCACAGACCGGACAGGGTTGGAGACCCAGTACTTC. This encodes CASTDRTGLETQYF.

The V call is TRBV6-5, the J call TRBJ1-1; 7 bases fit TRBD1. Germline assignment: CDR1 MNHEY and CDR2 SVGAGI. Trimming took 6 bases from V and 4 from J; bases not matched to a gene: 8. The CDR3 is 14 amino acids. DNA of the CDR3: TGTGCCAGCAGGACGACAGGGCCGGGCACTGAAGCTTTCTTT. It encodes CASRTTGPGTEAFF.

This clone was counted a single time. The V and J genes are TRBV5-1 and TRBJ1-2; D possibly corresponds to TRBD1 (6 bases). The germline V gene has CDR1 SGHRS and CDR2 YFSETQ. V was shortened by 4 bases and J by 0 bases, with 13 bases between the two germline ends. The CDR3 contains 15 residues. The CDR3 coding sequence is TGCGCCAGCAGCGTGACAGGAGATCCTAACTATGGCTACACCTTC. Translating it yields CASSVTGDPNYGYTF. The complete variable domain, with remaining parts taken from reference TRBV5-1 and TRBJ1-2, reads KAGVTQTPRYLIKTRGQQVTLSCSPISGHRSVSWYQQTPGQGLQFLFEYFSETQRNKGNFPGRFSGRQFSNSRSEMNVSTLELGDSALYLCASSVTGDPNYGYTFGSGTRLTVV.

In its sample, this clone was seen a few times. V and J are TRBV27 and TRBJ1-6, with TRBD1 as a possible D gene (5 bases). This CDR3 spans 16 amino acids. V was pared by 6 bases and J by 5 bases, with 17 bases between. Looked up from germline, CDR1 is MNHEY and CDR2 is SMNVEV (reference sequence). The CDR3: CASSGLTEKNNSPLHF. For the CDR3, the DNA is TGTGCCAGCAGCGGGCTGACAGAGAAGAATAATTCACCCCTCCACTTT.

The rearrangement joins TRBV6-5 to TRBJ2-2; the match to TRBD2 covers 9 bases. Germline V gene lookup returns CDR1 MNHEY and CDR2 SVGAGI. V lost 6 bases to trimming and J lost 3 bases; unmatched junction nucleotides: 5. This CDR3 region has 15 residues. The CDR3 reads CASRYSGGDTGELFF. Here the CDR3 DNA reads TGTGCCAGCAGGTATAGCGGGGGCGACACCGGGGAGCTGTTTTTT.

V is TRBV7-2 and J is TRBJ1-2; 9 bases are a match to TRBD1. Looked up from germline, CDR1 is SGHTA and CDR2 is FQGNSA. V lost 1 base to trimming and J lost 7 bases; unmatched junction nucleotides: 13. CDR3 size: 17 residues. CDR3 protein: CASSLGSNSGQGSGYTF. CDR3 nucleotides: TGTGCCAGCAGCTTAGGGTCGAATTCGGGACAGGGTTCTGGCTACACCTTC. The whole variable domain, filled in from reference TRBV7-2 and TRBJ1-2, reads GAGVSQSPSNKVTEKGKDVELRCDPISGHTALYWYRQSLGQGLEFLIYFQGNSAPDKSGLPSDRFSAERTGGSVSTLTIQRTQQEDSAVYLCASSLGSNSGQGSGYTFGSGTRLTVV.

This chain's CDR3 is CASSFSNSPLHF. The CDR3 DNA is TGTGCCAGCAGTTTCTCTAATTCACCCCTCCACTTT. The chain recombines TRBV2 with TRBJ1-6; no definite D call. The germline gives CDR1 SNHLY, CDR2 FYNNEI. V lost 5 bases and J lost 6, with 5 bases in between. This CDR3 region has 12 residues.

The chain joins TRBV2 to TRBJ2-7; TRBD1 agrees at 9 bases. CDR3 size: 13 residues. Trimming took 5 bases from V and 6 from J; bases not matched to a gene: 5. Germline V gene lookup returns CDR1 SNHLY and CDR2 FYNNEI. This CDR3 is CASSKQGAGEQYF. In nucleotides, the CDR3 is TGTGCCAGCAGTAAACAGGGGGCCGGCGAGCAGTACTTC.

The chain is built from TRBV29-1 and TRBJ1-4, with 9 bases fitting TRBD1. Germline V gene lookup returns CDR1 SQVTM and CDR2 ANQGSEA. CDR3 length: 12 amino acids. Unmatched junction bases numbered 11, after V lost 7 bases and J lost 14 bases. The CDR3 reads CSARTGDRGLFF. For the CDR3, the DNA is TGCAGCGCACGGACAGGGGACCGCGGGCTGTTTTTT.

The gene calls are TRBV9 and TRBJ2-7; D is perhaps TRBD1 (7 bases). Germline V gene sequence: CDR1 SGDLS, CDR2 YYNGEE. Trimming pared 0 bases from V and 5 bases from J, leaving 15 bases between. This CDR3 is 15 amino acids long. CDR3 protein: CASSVGGTERDEQYF. In nucleotides, the CDR3 is TGTGCCAGCAGCGTAGGCGGGACAGAACGCGACGAGCAGTACTTC.

This clone was picked up one time. This sequence joins TRBV6-5 and TRBJ2-7; TRBD2 aligns across 8 bases. V trimming: 5 bases; J trimming: 4 bases; junction bases outside the gene matches: 4. Germline lookup yields CDR1 MNHEY and CDR2 SVGAGI. The CDR3 is 13 residues long. The CDR3 loop is CASSTSGAYEQYF. Written as DNA, the CDR3 is TGTGCCAGCAGTACTAGCGGCGCATACGAGCAGTACTTC.

The chain uses TRBV11-1 and TRBJ2-3, with TRBD1 matching 8 bases. This CDR3 comprises 16 residues. With 5 bases clipped from V and 1 base from J, the junction kept 8 bases outside the gene matches. Germline V gene lookup returns CDR1 SGHAT and CDR2 FQDESV (reference sequence). The CDR3 DNA follows: TGTGCCAGCAGCCAGCTCCCGGGACAGGGCACAGATACGCAGTATTTT. It encodes CASSQLPGQGTDTQYF.

Only one count was recorded for this clone. The V gene is TRBV6-2 or TRBV6-3, the J gene TRBJ2-6; a weak D match, TRBD1 (6 bases). Germline-derived CDR1 and CDR2 are MNHEY and SVGEGT. The CDR3 consists of 16 residues. Trimming pared 5 bases from V and 3 bases from J, leaving 14 bases between. The CDR3 nucleotides are TGTGCCAGCAGTGTAAACAGGGTTTTTGGGGCCAACGTCCTGACTTTC. It translates to CASSVNRVFGANVLTF.

DNA for the CDR3: TGTGCCAGCAGTTATCCGGGACTAGCGGTTGAGCAGTACTTC. It is translated as CASSYPGLAVEQYF. The rearrangement uses TRBV7-9 and TRBJ2-7, with TRBD2 matching over 11 bases. J lost 7 bases, V lost 6 bases, and 8 bases had no gene match. Germline V gene lookup returns CDR1 SEHNR and CDR2 FQNEAQ (reference sequence). The length of the CDR3 is 14 residues.

V is TRBV5-1 and J is TRBJ2-1; D might be TRBD2 (5 bases). Trimming stripped 4 bases from V and 8 bases from J, with 7 bases between. Germline-derived CDR1 and CDR2 are SGHRS and YFSETQ. The length of the CDR3 is 11 residues. Written as DNA, the CDR3 is TGCGCCAGCAGCCTAGCCGATGAGCAGTTCTTC. Translating gives CASSLADEQFF.

This chain uses TRBV2 with TRBJ2-5; 7 bases map to TRBD2. The CDR3 loop spans 15 amino acids. The germline gives CDR1 SNHLY, CDR2 FYNNEI. J was trimmed by 4 bases and V by 3 bases; bases with no gene match: 8. CDR3 region: CASSDGGNLGETQYF. The DNA for the CDR3 is TGTGCCAGCAGTGACGGGGGGAACCTAGGAGAGACCCAGTACTTC. The complete variable domain, with remaining parts taken from reference TRBV2 and TRBJ2-5, reads EPEVTQTPSHQVTQMGQEVILRCVPISNHLYFYWYRQILGQKVEFLVSFYNNEISEKSEIFDDQFSVERPDGSNFTLKIRSTKLEDSAMYFCASSDGGNLGETQYFGPGTRLLVL.